The clone carrying this TCR beta chain was observed many times. TCRdb analysed the 5' RACE reads with MiXCR anew, one entry per CDR3 protein. The repertoire holds 400,000 or so distinct CDR3 sequences, with around a tenth as singletons. This entry comes from a study of T cells after yellow fever vaccination. This sequence originates from a man younger than 30 who received the YFV17D yellow fever vaccine. The sequencing used PBMCs, collected on the day of the first yellow fever vaccination.

This CDR3 reads CASSYSIRGGGHEKLFF. For the CDR3, the DNA is TGTGCCAGCAGTTACTCGATCCGGGGAGGAGGACATGAAAAACTGTTTTTT. This chain uses TRBV6-5 with TRBJ1-4, with D unclear. Germline V gene data show CDR1 as MNHEY and CDR2 as SVGAGI. The CDR3 has 17 amino acids. Trimming pared 0 bases from V and 6 bases from J, leaving 17 bases between.